The next 5 T cell receptor beta chains were all read from a single sample in a study of siplizumab effects on memory and regulatory T cells. Some clones are missing from TCRdb's copy, which holds only in-frame ones; the method was immunoSEQ multiplex PCR. In the table there are 100,000 or so clones, 75% to 95% of which are singletons. The sample comprised CD4+ T cells sorted from blood. These receptor sequences come from a human donor in good health. Some clones in this sample may be carry-over from other donors' samples.

V is TRBV28 and J is TRBJ1-2; TRBD1 matches at 7 bases. Germline CDR1 reads MDHEN; CDR2 reads SYDVKM. This CDR3 region has 15 residues. CDR3 in amino acids: CATVLMTGTAYGYTF. The CDR3 region has the DNA TGTGCGACAGTTTTAATGACCGGGACAGCCTATGGCTACACCTTC.

The chain combines TRBV7-3 with TRBJ2-3, with no clear D. CDR3 size: 13 residues. From germline, CDR1 is SGHTA and CDR2 FQGTGA. The V gene lost 5 bases and the J gene lost 6 bases, with 12 bases spanning the gap. The CDR3 coding sequence is TGTGCCAGCAGCGCCCGCATTAGGGATACGCAGTATTTT. This sequence encodes CASSARIRDTQYF.

The CDR3 coding sequence is TGTGCCAGCAGTCAGGGGGCAGCGAACACTGAAGCTTTCTTT. As protein: CASSQGAANTEAFF. V is TRBV7-3 and J is TRBJ1-1; 8 nucleotides match TRBD1. V shed 6 bases, J shed 1 base, and the junction held 4 bases outside the gene matches. This CDR3 is 14 amino acids long. In germline, CDR1 is SGHTA, CDR2 FQGTGA.

The chain carries TRBV29-1 and TRBJ2-3, with 9 bases fitting TRBD1. Germline CDR1 is SQVTM and CDR2 is ANQGSEA. Germline trimming cut 5 bases from V and 6 bases from J; bases unmatched to any gene: 6. The CDR3 consists of 13 residues. The CDR3 is CSVKQGARDTQYF. CDR3 nucleotides: TGCAGCGTTAAACAGGGGGCGCGTGATACGCAGTATTTT.

The chain couples TRBV18 to TRBJ2-7; 8 bases are shared with TRBD1. The J segment lost 2 bases and the V segment lost 3 bases, leaving 12 bases of the junction unmatched. Per the germline V gene, CDR1 is KGHSH and CDR2 is LQKENI. The CDR3 length is 17 residues. The CDR3 sequence is CASSPLVSRDRPYEQYF. Written as DNA, the CDR3 is TGTGCCAGCTCACCTCTTGTATCCCGGGACAGGCCCTACGAGCAGTACTTC.